The rows below give T cell receptor beta chains drawn from one sample of a study of blood T cell repertoires in COVID-19. Assay: immunoSEQ multiplex PCR; the TCRdb copy retains only in-frame clones and omits some. The sample carries 120,000 or so clones, more than 80% recorded once. Sequencing input: peripheral blood. These receptors all come from a middle-aged man with acute or convalescent COVID-19. The CDR3 runs from the conserved cysteine through the conserved F or W. D genes are given only for firm matches. Some rows mark clone size as missing; the rest say once, few, many or name a class of expanded clone.

D	V	size	J	CDR3	DNA
TRBD1	TRBV19	once	TRBJ2-3	CASSTRQGSVPDTQYF	TGTGCCAGTAGTACTCGACAGGGATCCGTTCCAGATACGCAGTATTTT
-	TRBV7-2	-	TRBJ1-2	CASSLETGYGYTF	TGTGCCAGCAGCTTAGAAACGGGCTATGGCTACACCTTC
-	TRBV25-1	-	TRBJ2-7	CASSVPGLGSYEQYF	TGTGCCAGCAGTGTTCCCGGCCTAGGATCCTACGAGCAGTACTTC
-	TRBV6-1	-	TRBJ1-2	CASSEALALSGYGYTF	TGTGCCAGCAGTGAAGCGCTGGCACTATCTGGGTATGGCTACACCTTC
-	TRBV21-1	once	TRBJ2-7	CASSLLPTSVNSYEQYF	TGTGCCAGCAGCCTCCTTCCAACAAGCGTTAACTCCTACGAGCAGTACTTC
TRBD2	TRBV11-3	-	TRBJ2-1	CASSLVVAGGPNEQFF	TGTGCCAGCAGCTTAGTAGTGGCGGGAGGGCCAAATGAGCAGTTCTTC
-	TRBV10-2	once	TRBJ1-2	CASSGRWDYGYTF	TGCGCCAGCAGTGGGCGGTGGGACTATGGCTACACCTTC
TRBD1	TRBV3-1/TRBV3-2	-	TRBJ1-6	CASGGEGAGSPLHF	TGTGCCAGCGGAGGTGAGGGGGCGGGTTCACCCCTCCACTTT
-	TRBV4-2	-	TRBJ1-5	CASSQEYRDGNQPQHF	TGTGCCAGCAGCCAAGAGTACAGGGATGGCAATCAGCCCCAGCATTTT
TRBD2	TRBV6-5	-	TRBJ2-7	CASQLAEATYEQYF	TGTGCCAGCCAACTAGCGGAAGCGACCTACGAGCAGTACTTC
-	TRBV15	-	TRBJ2-5	CATSRAPSETQYF	TGTGCCACCAGCAGGGCTCCGTCGGAGACCCAGTACTTC
-	TRBV7-3	-	TRBJ1-1	CASRQEPNTEAFF	TGTGCCAGTCGACAGGAACCGAACACTGAAGCTTTCTTT
-	TRBV19	once	TRBJ2-4	CASSIRAENIQYF	TGTGCCAGTAGTATTCGTGCGGAAAACATTCAGTACTTC
TRBD2	TRBV30	-	TRBJ2-5	CAWSGSGFALVETQYF	TGTGCCTGGAGTGGTAGCGGGTTTGCTTTAGTGGAGACCCAGTACTTC
TRBD1	TRBV5-1	-	TRBJ1-1	CASSSRGRGVMNTEAFF	TGCGCCAGCAGCTCCAGGGGGCGCGGGGTCATGAACACTGAAGCTTTCTTT
TRBD2	TRBV27	-	TRBJ2-7	CANVPRLAGENEQYF	TGTGCCAACGTTCCTCGACTAGCGGGAGAAAACGAGCAGTACTTC
-	TRBV15	-	TRBJ1-5	CATSREGRQPQHF	TGTGCCACCAGCAGAGAGGGGAGGCAGCCCCAGCATTTT
TRBD1	TRBV11-2	-	TRBJ2-7	CASSPIGGLWGEQYF	TGTGCCAGCAGCCCGATAGGGGGCCTGTGGGGTGAGCAGTACTTC
TRBD2	TRBV30	-	TRBJ2-3	CAWRYRGGLTDTQYF	TGTGCCTGGAGATATCGCGGGGGGCTCACAGATACGCAGTATTTT
TRBD1	TRBV13	-	TRBJ1-2	CASSLTDRGHGYTF	TGTGCCAGCAGCTTAACGGACAGGGGGCATGGCTACACCTTC
TRBD1	TRBV7-2	-	TRBJ1-2	CASSLEGTGGLYGYTF	TGTGCCAGCAGCTTAGAGGGGACAGGGGGCCTCTATGGCTACACCTTC
-	TRBV7-9	-	TRBJ2-3	CASSYYTDTQYF	TGTGCCAGCAGCTACTACACAGATACGCAGTATTTT
-	TRBV20-1	once	TRBJ1-6	CSASLLEGGSPLHF	TGCAGTGCTAGTTTATTAGAGGGAGGGTCACCCCTCCACTTT
-	TRBV5-5	-	TRBJ1-3	CASSLLNSGNTIYF	TGTGCCAGCAGCTTATTAAACTCTGGAAACACCATATATTTT
TRBD2	TRBV15	-	TRBJ2-1	CATSRKVGGGPYNEQFF	TGTGCCACCAGCAGAAAAGTCGGCGGGGGGCCCTACAATGAGCAGTTCTTC
-	TRBV6-5	-	TRBJ1-5	CASSNRAPNQPQHF	TGTGCCAGCAGTAACAGGGCCCCCAATCAGCCCCAGCATTTT
-	TRBV7-2	-	TRBJ1-1	CASSPTGQNTEAFF	TGTGCCAGCAGCCCGACGGGACAGAACACTGAAGCTTTCTTT
-	TRBV2	-	TRBJ1-3	CASRGRVGDTIYF	TGTGCCAGCCGCGGCAGAGTAGGAGACACCATATATTTT
-	TRBV11-3	-	TRBJ2-3	CASSPRRGSTDTQYF	TGTGCCAGCAGCCCTAGACGGGGGAGCACAGATACGCAGTATTTT
TRBD1	TRBV6-5	-	TRBJ1-2	CASSYRQGVYGYTF	TGTGCCAGCAGTTACAGGCAGGGGGTCTATGGCTACACCTTC
-	TRBV12-3/TRBV12-4	-	TRBJ1-1	CASSFGGRTGAFF	TGTGCCAGCAGTTTCGGAGGGCGAACGGGAGCTTTCTTT
-	TRBV18	-	TRBJ1-6	CASSQRTAAPLHF	TGTGCCAGCTCACAAAGGACAGCTGCACCCCTCCACTTT
TRBD1	TRBV5-1	-	TRBJ1-4	CASSITGATNEKLFF	TGCGCCAGCAGCATCACAGGGGCGACGAATGAAAAACTGTTTTTT
TRBD1	TRBV4-1	-	TRBJ2-7	CASSQENGQGYEQYF	TGCGCCAGCAGCCAAGAGAATGGACAGGGATACGAGCAGTACTTC
TRBD2	TRBV5-1	-	TRBJ2-3	CASSPWGGVMRGTDTQYF	TGCGCCAGCAGCCCGTGGGGGGGAGTTATGCGGGGCACAGATACGCAGTATTTT
-	TRBV30	-	TRBJ2-5	CAWILDGGTQYF	TGTGCCTGGATCCTGGACGGGGGGACCCAGTACTTC
-	TRBV5-4	-	TRBJ1-2	CASTSDRRAGYTF	TGTGCCAGCACGTCTGACAGGCGGGCGGGCTACACCTTC
-	TRBV6-5	-	TRBJ1-5	CATLPEGNQPQHF	TGTGCCACACTCCCTGAGGGAAATCAGCCCCAGCATTTT
-	TRBV30	-	TRBJ2-1	CAWSVSDDEQFF	TGTGCCTGGAGTGTAAGCGACGACGAGCAGTTCTTC
-	TRBV5-1	few	TRBJ1-4	CASSVLNPANEKLFF	TGCGCCAGCAGCGTCTTAAATCCGGCTAATGAAAAACTGTTTTTT
-	TRBV15	-	TRBJ1-1	CATSLSLNTEAFF	TGTGCCACCAGCTTAAGCTTGAACACTGAAGCTTTCTTT
TRBD2	TRBV24-1	-	TRBJ2-3	CATSDPAGARLTDTQYF	TGTGCCACCAGTGATCCAGCGGGGGCGCGCCTCACAGATACGCAGTATTTT
-	TRBV30	once	TRBJ1-5	CAWRDTARSYSNQPQHF	TGTGCCTGGCGGGACACGGCAAGATCTTATAGCAATCAGCCCCAGCATTTT
-	TRBV13	-	TRBJ1-2	CASSFRDWDGYTF	TGTGCCAGCAGCTTTCGGGATTGGGATGGCTACACCTTC
-	TRBV9	once	TRBJ2-2	CASQGGSNTGELFF	TGTGCCAGTCAGGGGGGTTCGAACACCGGGGAGCTGTTTTTT
-	TRBV6-5	-	TRBJ1-2	CASSLRGAYYGYTF	TGTGCCAGCAGTCTACGGGGGGCCTACTATGGCTACACCTTC
TRBD2	TRBV7-2	once	TRBJ2-2	CASSIRGGLTGELFF	TGTGCCAGCAGCATTCGGGGGGGGCTCACCGGGGAGCTGTTTTTT
-	TRBV7-9	once	TRBJ1-1	CASSLQGKSTEAFF	TGTGCCAGCAGCTTACAGGGCAAAAGTACTGAAGCTTTCTTT
TRBD1	TRBV28	-	TRBJ1-5	CASRPDRGGNQPQHF	TGTGCCAGCAGACCCGACAGGGGCGGCAATCAGCCCCAGCATTTT
TRBD1	TRBV6-2/TRBV6-3	-	TRBJ1-2	CASSQPRTGGAYGYTF	TGTGCCAGCAGCCAACCTCGGACAGGGGGCGCCTATGGCTACACCTTC
TRBD1	TRBV7-9	-	TRBJ2-3	CASSLGTGNTDTQYF	TGTGCCAGCAGCTTGGGGACAGGGAATACAGATACGCAGTATTTT
-	TRBV4-2	-	TRBJ1-5	CASSQGGGEEQPQHF	TGTGCCAGCAGCCAAGGCGGGGGCGAGGAACAGCCCCAGCATTTT
-	TRBV29-1	-	TRBJ1-2	CSVGEGRVGGYTF	TGCAGCGTTGGAGAAGGGAGGGTAGGAGGCTACACCTTC
-	TRBV2	few	TRBJ1-2	CASSILDRPYNYGYTF	TGTGCCAGCAGTATCCTAGACAGGCCGTATAACTATGGCTACACCTTC
-	TRBV6-2/TRBV6-3	once	TRBJ1-2	CASSYGGLVGYTF	TGTGCCAGCAGTTACGGGGGCTTGGTGGGCTACACCTTC